These T cell receptor beta chains were read from a single sample in a study of vaccination and CD4 T cells after COVID-19. TCRdb independently ran MiXCR on the PCR reads; one entry per CDR3 protein. The data hold 15,000 to 20,000 distinct CDR3 sequences, with more than 40% observed a single time. Antigens for these TCRs are unknown. Material: CD4+ T cells from blood, cultured in vitro. The receptors were sampled from a human donor who had recovered from COVID-19. CDR3s include the opening cysteine and the closing phenylalanine or tryptophan. D genes are given only for firm matches. Clone size is shown for a subset of rows, as once, few, many or a class of expanded clone.

clone size,V gene,J gene,D gene,CDR3 DNA,CDR3 protein
NA,TRBV10-3,TRBJ2-5,TRBD1,TGTGCCATCAGTGAACCCGGGACAGGGCGGGAGACCCAGTACTTC,CAISEPGTGRETQYF
NA,TRBV28,TRBJ2-7,NA,TGTGCCAGCAGTTTGGACCCTAAAGTAGGGGAGCAGTACTTC,CASSLDPKVGEQYF
NA,TRBV20-1,TRBJ2-7,TRBD2,TGCAGTGCTCAAGGACTAGCCTACGAGCAGTACTTC,CSAQGLAYEQYF
NA,TRBV18,TRBJ1-1,TRBD1,TGTGCCAGCTCACAGGGACAGGCCACCACTAAAGGTGAAGCTTTCTTT,CASSQGQATTKGEAFF
NA,TRBV7-2,TRBJ2-7,TRBD2,TGTGCCAGCAGCTTAGATCCGACAGGCCCGCGACTAGCGGGATTTACCTACGAGCAGTACTTC,CASSLDPTGPRLAGFTYEQYF
NA,TRBV18,TRBJ2-1,TRBD2,TGTGCCAGCTCACCGACTAGCGGCTACTACAATGAGCAGTTCTTC,CASSPTSGYYNEQFF
once,TRBV28,TRBJ1-1,TRBD1,TGTGCCAGCAGAGAACAGGGGGGAAACACTGAAGCTTTCTTT,CASREQGGNTEAFF
few,TRBV10-1,TRBJ1-5,NA,TGCGCCAGCCCTCACAGAGGGGGGAGTCAGCCCCAGCATTTT,CASPHRGGSQPQHF
NA,TRBV10-3,TRBJ2-1,NA,TGTGCCATCAGTTGGGACCCCCGTGACAATGAGCAGTTCTTC,CAISWDPRDNEQFF
NA,TRBV11-3,TRBJ1-6,TRBD1,TGTGCCAGCAGCTTCAGACAGGGTAATTCACCCCTCCACTTT,CASSFRQGNSPLHF
few,TRBV27,TRBJ1-1,TRBD1,TGTGCCAGCAGTTTATTGGGGACAGGGGGCGCCGGCACTGAAGCTTTCTTT,CASSLLGTGGAGTEAFF
NA,TRBV5-1,TRBJ2-5,TRBD1,TGCGCCAGCAGCTCACTCCGGGACAGGGGGCGAGAGACCCAGTACTTC,CASSSLRDRGRETQYF
few,TRBV7-3,TRBJ2-3,NA,TGTGCCAGCAGCTTAACGGGCCTTAGCACAGATACGCAGTATTTT,CASSLTGLSTDTQYF
NA,TRBV19,TRBJ1-5,NA,TGTGCCAGTAGCAGGGGAGAGGGCGGTCAGCCCCAGCATTTT,CASSRGEGGQPQHF
NA,TRBV7-8,TRBJ2-7,TRBD1,TGTGCCAGCAGCTTAGGTTTAGTCGCACAGGGGTCCGAGCAGTACTTC,CASSLGLVAQGSEQYF
NA,TRBV7-3,TRBJ2-5,TRBD2,TGTGCCAGCAGCTCAGGACTAGCGGGGCAAGAGACCCAGTACTTC,CASSSGLAGQETQYF
few,TRBV15,TRBJ2-7,NA,TGTGCCACCAGCAGGGACAGCTGGACCTACGAGCAGTACTTC,CATSRDSWTYEQYF
NA,TRBV6-1,TRBJ1-1,NA,TGTGCCAGCACCACGAGGCGCGACACTGAAGCTTTCTTT,CASTTRRDTEAFF
NA,TRBV7-2,TRBJ2-1,TRBD2,TGTGCCAGCAGCTTAGAGGCTAGCGGGACCGGTAATGAGCAGTTCTTC,CASSLEASGTGNEQFF
NA,TRBV2,TRBJ1-5,NA,TGTGCCAGCAGTGGGGGGGCCAGACAGCCCCAGCATTTT,CASSGGARQPQHF
few,TRBV7-2,TRBJ1-5,NA,TGTGCCAGCACCCTTTCTCGGGATCAGCCCCAGCATTTT,CASTLSRDQPQHF
NA,TRBV5-1,TRBJ2-7,TRBD2,TGCGCCAGCAGCCCGCGGGAAGCGGGGGCCTACTACGAGCAGTACTTC,CASSPREAGAYYEQYF
NA,TRBV20-1,TRBJ2-3,NA,TGCAGTGCCCCGACACCTAGCACAGATACGCAGTATTTT,CSAPTPSTDTQYF
few,TRBV15,TRBJ2-3,NA,TGTGCCACCAGCAGAAAGGGACAAGGGTGGGCAGATACGCAGTATTTT,CATSRKGQGWADTQYF
few,TRBV5-8,TRBJ2-3,TRBD1,TGTGCCAGCAGCATGGACAGGGGGACAGATACGCAGTATTTT,CASSMDRGTDTQYF
NA,TRBV20-1,TRBJ2-5,NA,TGCAGTGCTAGAGATTTGGGGTCGTACCAAGAGACCCAGTACTTC,CSARDLGSYQETQYF
few,TRBV11-3,TRBJ2-7,NA,TGTGCCAGCAGCTTAGCCCAACCAGCAGGGGTCTACGAGCAGTACTTC,CASSLAQPAGVYEQYF
NA,TRBV11-2,TRBJ2-2,NA,TGTGCCAGCAGCTTACGGGTCGCCTCCGCCGGGGAGCTGTTTTTT,CASSLRVASAGELFF
NA,TRBV6-5,TRBJ2-2,NA,TGTGCCAGCGGTTACGGGGGCGGAGTGAACACCGGGGAGCTGTTTTTT,CASGYGGGVNTGELFF
few,TRBV19,TRBJ1-1,NA,TGTGCCAGTAGATCAAGACGGTCGAACACTGAAGCTTTCTTT,CASRSRRSNTEAFF
NA,TRBV29-1,TRBJ1-1,NA,TGCAGCGTTATCGTATGGGGCGTGAACACTGAAGCTTTCTTT,CSVIVWGVNTEAFF
NA,TRBV6-1,TRBJ1-4,NA,TGTGCCAGCAGCCTCCTCAAGGACAGTGAAAAACTGTTTTTT,CASSLLKDSEKLFF
NA,TRBV7-2,TRBJ1-1,NA,TGTGCCAGCAGCTTAGCACGGGAATTCGCTGAAGCTTTCTTT,CASSLAREFAEAFF
NA,TRBV7-8,TRBJ2-1,NA,TGTGCCAGCAGCTTAGAAGTAATGAGGGGCGACGAGCAGTTCTTC,CASSLEVMRGDEQFF
NA,TRBV28,TRBJ1-2,NA,TGTGCCAGCAGTTCCCCGAACGGCGCTAACTATGGCTACACCTTC,CASSSPNGANYGYTF
few,TRBV6-5,TRBJ1-1,NA,TGTGCCAGCAGTTACGGCAGGCCAAACACTGAAGCTTTCTTT,CASSYGRPNTEAFF
NA,TRBV27,TRBJ2-7,NA,TGTGCCACCGTAGGGGTAACCCCCTACGAGCAGTACTTC,CATVGVTPYEQYF
NA,TRBV12-3/TRBV12-4,TRBJ2-3,NA,TGTGCCAGCAGCCTGGACCCGAGGGACGCAGATACGCAGTATTTT,CASSLDPRDADTQYF
NA,TRBV20-1,TRBJ1-1,TRBD1,TGCAGTGCTCGAACGGACAGGAGAAACACTGAAGCTTTCTTT,CSARTDRRNTEAFF
NA,TRBV11-3,TRBJ2-1,TRBD2,TGTGCCAGCAGCAAATCTAGCGGGCACTCCTACAATGAGCAGTTCTTC,CASSKSSGHSYNEQFF
few,TRBV19,TRBJ1-2,NA,TGTGCCAGTAGTGTACAGGGTTCTTTCGGCTACACCTTC,CASSVQGSFGYTF
few,TRBV6-1,TRBJ1-5,NA,TGTGCCAGCAGTGACGGGCATAGCAATCAGCCCCAGCATTTT,CASSDGHSNQPQHF
NA,TRBV2,TRBJ1-1,NA,TGTGCCAGCAGTGAAGAGCGGACGACTGAAGCTTTCTTT,CASSEERTTEAFF
NA,TRBV6-5,TRBJ2-7,NA,TGTGCCAGCAGTTACTCCGGGACACTCTCCTACGAGCAGTACTTC,CASSYSGTLSYEQYF
NA,TRBV18,TRBJ2-7,NA,TGTGCCAGCTCACAGGCGTTAGGGTACGAGCAGTACTTC,CASSQALGYEQYF
NA,TRBV6-5,TRBJ1-6,NA,TGTGCCAGCAGTTACTCAGGGGTTTCACCCCTCCACTTT,CASSYSGVSPLHF
few,TRBV5-1,TRBJ1-1,NA,TGCGCCAGCAGCCCGGGTGGGTATAGTAGCACTGAAGCTTTCTTT,CASSPGGYSSTEAFF
once,TRBV7-2,TRBJ1-1,NA,TGTGCCAGCAGCTTAGCGCTAACGGGGCAATCTGAAGCTTTCTTT,CASSLALTGQSEAFF
NA,TRBV6-2/TRBV6-3,TRBJ1-1,NA,TGTGCCAGCAGTCCCCTATGGGTAGGTGCTGAAGCTTTCTTT,CASSPLWVGAEAFF
few,TRBV7-3,TRBJ2-2,TRBD2,TGTGCCAGCAGCTCCGTCGGGGGGGACACCGGGGAGCTGTTTTTT,CASSSVGGDTGELFF
NA,TRBV6-2/TRBV6-3,TRBJ1-5,NA,TGTGCCAGCAGTTACTCGAGTGGGCGAGATCAGCCCCAGCATTTT,CASSYSSGRDQPQHF